Each of the 8 T cell receptor beta chains below was sequenced from the same sample in a study of CD8 T cells in ankylosing spondylitis. TCRdb re-called the 5' RACE reads through MiXCR, storing one row per CDR3 protein. The table lists approximately 140,000 distinct CDR3 sequences, more than 40% of them singletons. The sequenced sample was synovial fluid, either unsorted or a sorted T cell fraction (not recorded which). All receptors come from a male donor with ankylosing spondylitis.

V is TRBV12-3 or TRBV12-4 and J is TRBJ1-5, with no clear D. The CDR3 runs 15 residues. Deletions cut 5 bases from V and 5 bases from J, with 16 bases between. The CDR3 nucleotides are TGTGCCAGCAGTACCCCCACGGAGATTGATCAGCCCCAGCATTTT. This sequence encodes CASSTPTEIDQPQHF.

This clonotype has a count of ten or more. The chain links TRBV7-9 to TRBJ1-1, with D uncertain. In germline, CDR1 is SEHNR, CDR2 FQNEAQ (reference sequence). V gave up 3 bases and J gave up 4 bases, with 3 bases separating them. The CDR3 is made up of 11 amino acids. The CDR3 DNA reads as TGTGCCAGCAGCTTTATCACTGAAGCTTTCTTT. It yields the protein CASSFITEAFF. Looking up the rest from reference TRBV7-9 and TRBJ1-1 gives the full variable domain: DTGVSQNPRHKITKRGQNVTFRCDPISEHNRLYWYRQTLGQGPEFLTYFQNEAQLEKSRLLSDRFSAERPKGSFSTLEIQRTEQGDSAMYLCASSFITEAFFGQGTRLTVV.

The gene calls are TRBV7-2 and TRBJ2-3; tentative D call: TRBD1 (6 bases). This CDR3 has 15 residues. V dropped 5 bases and J dropped 6 bases, with 18 bases sitting between them. In germline, CDR1 is SGHTA, CDR2 FQGNSA. As DNA, the CDR3 is TGTGCCAGCAGCCCTGGGGGCCACCCTGGGGATACGCAGTATTTT. As protein: CASSPGGHPGDTQYF.

This clonotype was recorded many times. This rearrangement joins TRBV20-1 to TRBJ2-7; 8 bases line up with TRBD1. The V gene's germline CDR1 is DFQATT and CDR2 SNEGSKA (reference sequence). The CDR3 covers 13 residues. CDR3 in amino acids: CPSCQGATYEQYF. CDR3 coding DNA: TGCCCCTCCTGTCAGGGGGCAACCTACGAGCAGTACTTC.

This chain connects TRBV12-3 or TRBV12-4 to TRBJ2-1; D remains unclear. Trimming pared 2 bases from V and 7 bases from J, leaving 15 bases between. The CDR3 runs to 15 residues. The CDR3 DNA follows: TGTGCCAGCAGTTTACTGGGCCCTCAGTTTAATGAGCAGTTCTTC. It translates to CASSLLGPQFNEQFF.

The V call is TRBV5-4, the J call TRBJ2-1; D is undetermined. The germline V and J ends were trimmed by 4 bases and 5 bases, with 10 bases remaining between them. The CDR3 is 13 amino acids. The germline V gene has CDR1 SGHNT and CDR2 YYREEE (reference sequence). CDR3 nucleotides: TGTGCCAGCAGCCCTGGATCCAACAATGAGCAGTTCTTC. Protein product: CASSPGSNNEQFF.

V and J are TRBV11-2 and TRBJ1-1; D is uncertain. CDR1 and CDR2 from the germline V gene are SGHAT and FQNNGV. The CDR3 loop spans 16 amino acids. The V end lost 0 bases, the J end lost 2 bases, and 13 bases lay between the germline ends. DNA of the CDR3: TGTGCCAGCAGCTTAGAAGGCCTGGGTTCTAACACTGAAGCTTTCTTT. Residues: CASSLEGLGSNTEAFF.

This clonotype is deemed medium-sized. The chain has TRBV20-1 and TRBJ1-5; no clear D gene. Trimming pared 0 bases from V and 3 bases from J, leaving 12 bases between. Germline values: CDR1 DFQATT, CDR2 SNEGSKA (reference sequence). The CDR3 is 15 amino acids. The chain's CDR3 is CSARELGSDNQPQHF. The CDR3 DNA reads as TGCAGTGCTAGAGAGTTAGGGTCCGACAATCAGCCCCAGCATTTT.